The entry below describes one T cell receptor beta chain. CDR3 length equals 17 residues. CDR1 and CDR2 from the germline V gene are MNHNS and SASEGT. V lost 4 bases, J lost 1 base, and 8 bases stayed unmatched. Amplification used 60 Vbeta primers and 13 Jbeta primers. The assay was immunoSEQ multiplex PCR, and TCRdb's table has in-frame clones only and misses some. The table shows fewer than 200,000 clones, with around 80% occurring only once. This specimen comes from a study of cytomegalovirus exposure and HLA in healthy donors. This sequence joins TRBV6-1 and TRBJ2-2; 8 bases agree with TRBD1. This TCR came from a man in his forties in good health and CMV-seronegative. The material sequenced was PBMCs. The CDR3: CASSALAGTGNTGELFF. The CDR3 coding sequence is TGTGCCAGCAGTGCACTTGCGGGGACAGGGAACACCGGGGAGCTGTTTTTT.